This section outlines one TCR beta chain sequence together with its context. The antigen remains unidentified. This CDR3 is 17 amino acids long. Germline V gives CDR1 SGHRS, CDR2 YFSETQ. V lost 4 bases to trimming and J lost 0 bases; unmatched junction nucleotides: 7. Measured with immunoSEQ multiplex PCR; TCRdb has only the in-frame clones, and not every one. Here the sample spans about 100,000 clones, 90% to 95% being singletons. The selected patients with pancreatic ductal adenocarcinoma had surgery but no neoadjuvant therapy. The sample originates from a study of T cells in pancreatic ductal adenocarcinoma. Findings and caveats of the study: Tumors hold more CD45RO+ effector T cells, which may bias toward lower diversity. Mean clonality was approximately 0.11 in tumors and roughly 0.072 in blood, not significantly different. The resected pancreatic cancer cohort was biased toward the minority with early-stage disease. Unique clonotypes were 7.5 to 8.5-fold more numerous in blood than in tumor.

The receptor was isolated from a human donor with pancreatic ductal adenocarcinoma. The sample consisted of PBMCs. This chain connects TRBV5-1 to TRBJ2-3, with TRBD2 matching over 11 bases. CDR3 bases: TGCGCCAGCAGCCCCGGATGGACTAGCGGGAGCACAGATACGCAGTATTTT. As protein: CASSPGWTSGSTDTQYF.